Below, 18 T cell receptor beta chains from the same sample are listed, as sequenced in a study of technical replicates of blood from a handful of donors. TCRdb keeps only in-frame clones here, not all; method: immunoSEQ multiplex PCR. The sample lists about 79,000 clones; more than 85% were seen once. What was sequenced was T cells isolated from PBMCs. The receptor set was obtained from a human donor in good health. Some clones in this sample may be carry-over from other donors' samples.

The V call is TRBV4-2, the J call TRBJ2-7; 8 bases match TRBD2. CDR1 is LGHNA, CDR2 YNFKEQ, per germline. V was pared by 2 bases and J by 6 bases, with 12 bases of the junction left unmatched. The CDR3 runs to 16 residues. The CDR3 coding sequence is TGTGCCAGCAGCCAACCTCCGGGACTAGGAGTGGCCGAGCAGTACTTC. This encodes CASSQPPGLGVAEQYF.

The DNA of the CDR3 is TGTGCCAGCAGTGATAGCGGGAGGGCCTTTGGGACCGGGGAGCTGTTTTTT. Protein product: CASSDSGRAFGTGELFF. V gene TRBV25-1 combines with J gene TRBJ2-2; 11 bases align to TRBD2. J was trimmed by 5 bases and V by 3 bases; bases with no gene match: 8. Germline CDR1 is MGHDK and CDR2 is SYGVNS. The CDR3 consists of 17 residues.

This clone occurred once. The chain joins TRBV5-1 to TRBJ2-7; 8 nucleotides agree with TRBD1. In germline, CDR1 is SGHRS, CDR2 YFSETQ. V was clipped by 2 bases and J by 4 bases; unmatched bases: 11. There are 16 residues in the CDR3. CDR3: CASSFPPQGAPYEQYF. The CDR3 coding sequence is TGCGCCAGCAGCTTTCCTCCGCAGGGGGCCCCATACGAGCAGTACTTC. The full variable domain, its missing parts supplied by reference TRBV5-1 and TRBJ2-7, is KAGVTQTPRYLIKTRGQQVTLSCSPISGHRSVSWYQQTPGQGLQFLFEYFSETQRNKGNFPGRFSGRQFSNSRSEMNVSTLELGDSALYLCASSFPPQGAPYEQYFGPGTRLTVT.

This chain uses TRBV28 with TRBJ1-5; D may be TRBD1 (5 bases). This CDR3 contains 16 residues. V shed 2 bases and J shed 3 bases, with 14 bases lying between them. From germline, CDR1 is MDHEN and CDR2 SYDVKM. CDR3 nucleotide sequence: TGTGCCAGCAGTTTAGTCCGGGGGGTGCACAATCAGCCCCAGCATTTT. Its protein is CASSLVRGVHNQPQHF.

The chain has TRBV30 and TRBJ2-1, with 7 bases identical to TRBD1. J lost 4 bases, V lost 5 bases, and 14 bases had no gene match. Per the germline V gene, CDR1 is GTSNPN and CDR2 is SVGIG (reference sequence). CDR3 size: 16 residues. CDR3 coding DNA: TGTGCCTGGGGGCGAACCCGACAGGGAATTTACAATGAGCAGTTCTTC. This codes for CAWGRTRQGIYNEQFF. The full variable domain, in which reference TRBV30 and TRBJ2-1 provide the parts outside the CDR3, is SQTIHQWPATLVQPVGSPLSLECTVEGTSNPNLYWYRQAAGRGLQLLFYSVGIGQISSEVPQNLSASRPQDRQFILSSKKLLLSDSGFYLCAWGRTRQGIYNEQFFGPGTRLTVL.

V is TRBV7-9 and J is TRBJ2-2; maybe TRBD2 (6 bases). Germline V gives CDR1 SEHNR, CDR2 FQNEAQ (reference sequence). V shed 5 bases and J shed 5 bases, with 12 bases lying between them. This CDR3 has 14 amino acids. CDR3 residues: CASSPGLTTGELFF. In DNA, the CDR3 is TGTGCCAGCAGCCCAGGACTAACGACCGGGGAGCTGTTTTTT.

This clone appeared once. This rearrangement joins TRBV9 to TRBJ1-2; possible D gene TRBD1, 5 bases. The germline V gene has CDR1 SGDLS and CDR2 YYNGEE. The CDR3 covers 16 residues. V lost 3 bases and J lost 3, with 18 bases in between. CDR3 region: CASSAGDFPWDYGYTF. The CDR3 DNA reads TGTGCCAGCAGCGCGGGGGACTTCCCCTGGGACTATGGCTACACCTTC.

This clone came up many times. The V gene is TRBV4-1, the J gene TRBJ1-1; perhaps TRBD1 as D (5 bases). Germline loops: CDR1 MGHRA, CDR2 YSYEKL. Trimming pared 0 bases from V and 4 bases from J, leaving 15 bases between. The CDR3 spans 16 residues. The CDR3, as DNA: TGCGCCAGCAGCCAAGATCCTAATTGGGGCGGCACTGAAGCTTTCTTT. Protein product: CASSQDPNWGGTEAFF.

The chain carries TRBV6-5 and TRBJ2-3; unclear D gene. With 6 bases removed from V and 1 base from J, the gap between germline ends came to 14 bases. CDR1 is MNHEY and CDR2 is SVGAGI in the germline V gene. This CDR3 is 15 amino acids long. The CDR3: CASRHKEWGTDTQYF. In DNA, the CDR3 is TGTGCCAGCAGACATAAGGAGTGGGGCACAGATACGCAGTATTTT.

The CDR3 region has the DNA TGCGCCAGCAGCGAAAAGGACGGGGGAAATCAGCCCCAGCATTTT. Amino acids: CASSEKDGGNQPQHF. This chain uses TRBV4-1 with TRBJ1-5, with D possibly being TRBD1 (5 bases). The germline gives CDR1 MGHRA, CDR2 YSYEKL. The CDR3 runs 15 residues. V was shortened by 5 bases and J by 4 bases, with 15 bases between the two germline ends.

V and J are TRBV5-5 and TRBJ2-7; no clear D gene. Germline CDR1 reads SGHKS; CDR2 reads YYEKEE (reference sequence). V was shortened by 4 bases and J by 3 bases, with 11 bases between the two germline ends. There are 13 residues in the CDR3. The CDR3 coding sequence is TGTGCCAGCAGCCCCCAGACATACTACGAGCAGTACTTC. Encoded protein: CASSPQTYYEQYF.

The chain recombines TRBV11-3 with TRBJ2-3; 7 bases fit TRBD1. V shed 5 bases, J shed 5 bases, and the junction held 13 bases outside the gene matches. CDR1 SGHNT and CDR2 YENEEA come from the germline V gene. This CDR3 has 16 residues. CDR3: CASSPNPGGTGDTQYF. The CDR3 nucleotides are TGTGCCAGCAGCCCGAATCCAGGGGGTACGGGAGATACGCAGTATTTT.

The rearrangement uses TRBV14 and TRBJ1-4, with 11 bases aligning to TRBD1. This CDR3 comprises 14 residues. V lost 4 bases and J lost 13; bases outside the gene matches: 8. Germline V gene data show CDR1 as SGHDN and CDR2 as FVKESK. CDR3 nucleotide sequence: TGTGCCAGCAGCCCGGCCGGGACAGGGGGGGGACTGTTTTTT. This translates into CASSPAGTGGGLFF. The full variable domain, rest sourced from reference TRBV14 and TRBJ1-4, is EAGVTQFPSHSVIEKGQTVTLRCDPISGHDNLYWYRRVMGKEIKFLLHFVKESKQDESGMPNNRFLAERTGGTYSTLKVQPAELEDSGVYFCASSPAGTGGGLFFGSGTQLSVL.

The rearrangement links TRBV27 to TRBJ1-1; 10 bases map to TRBD1. CDR1 and CDR2 (germline): MNHEY, SMNVEV (reference sequence). V shed 0 bases, J shed 1 base, and the junction held 8 bases outside the gene matches. The CDR3 extends over 18 amino acids. CDR3 region: CASSLSGQGRAGNTEAFF. CDR3 DNA: TGTGCCAGCAGTTTATCGGGACAGGGGAGAGCGGGGAACACTGAAGCTTTCTTT.

The chain joins TRBV11-2 to TRBJ2-1, with 9 bases matching TRBD1. This CDR3 contains 14 residues. Trimming took 2 bases from V and 7 from J; bases not matched to a gene: 3. CDR1 is SGHAT and CDR2 is FQNNGV in the germline V gene. In nucleotides, the CDR3 is TGTGCCAGCAGCTTAAGGACAGGGGCAAATGAGCAGTTCTTC. It encodes CASSLRTGANEQFF.

CDR3 in DNA: TGTGCCTGGACGGAGGGTCCACACAATGAGCAGTTCTTC. Its protein product is CAWTEGPHNEQFF. The chain recombines TRBV30 with TRBJ2-1; TRBD2 might be the D (6 bases). The CDR3 extends over 13 amino acids. Germline V CDR1 and CDR2: GTSNPN, SVGIG (reference sequence). Trimming took off 4 bases at V and 5 bases at J, with 12 bases between the two ends.

The chain employs TRBV9 and TRBJ1-1; D uncertain. The CDR3 contains 16 residues. The V gene's germline CDR1 is SGDLS and CDR2 YYNGEE. Trimming left V 4 bases short and J 1 base short, with 17 bases between. Here the CDR3 reads CASSPVGEGTNTEAFF. The DNA for the CDR3 is TGTGCCAGCAGCCCGGTGGGAGAGGGAACGAACACTGAAGCTTTCTTT.

The V gene is TRBV19, the J gene TRBJ2-5; D is perhaps TRBD1 (7 bases). The germline CDR1 and CDR2 sequences are LNHDA and SQIVND (reference sequence). The CDR3 runs 14 residues. Trimming removed 4 bases at V and 1 base at J, with 10 bases between. For the CDR3, the DNA is TGTGCCAGTAGTAGGAGGGGGCCCCAAGAGACCCAGTACTTC. Translating gives CASSRRGPQETQYF.